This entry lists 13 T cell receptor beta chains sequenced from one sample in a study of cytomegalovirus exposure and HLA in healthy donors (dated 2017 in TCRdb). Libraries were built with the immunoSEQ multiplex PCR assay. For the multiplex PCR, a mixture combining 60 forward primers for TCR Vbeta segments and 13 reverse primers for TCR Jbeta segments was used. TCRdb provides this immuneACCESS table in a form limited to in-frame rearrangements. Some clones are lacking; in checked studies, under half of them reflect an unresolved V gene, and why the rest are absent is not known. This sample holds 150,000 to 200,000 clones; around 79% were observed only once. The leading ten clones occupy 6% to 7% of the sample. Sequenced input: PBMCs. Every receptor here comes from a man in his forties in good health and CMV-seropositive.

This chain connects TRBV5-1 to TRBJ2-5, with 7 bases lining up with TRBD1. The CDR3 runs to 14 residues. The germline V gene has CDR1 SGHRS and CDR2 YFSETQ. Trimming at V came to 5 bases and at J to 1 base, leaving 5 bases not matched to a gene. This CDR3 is CASSRDSTQETQYF. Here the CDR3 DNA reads TGCGCCAGCAGTCGGGACAGTACCCAAGAGACCCAGTACTTC. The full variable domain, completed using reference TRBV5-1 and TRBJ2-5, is KAGVTQTPRYLIKTRGQQVTLSCSPISGHRSVSWYQQTPGQGLQFLFEYFSETQRNKGNFPGRFSGRQFSNSRSEMNVSTLELGDSALYLCASSRDSTQETQYFGPGTRLLVL.

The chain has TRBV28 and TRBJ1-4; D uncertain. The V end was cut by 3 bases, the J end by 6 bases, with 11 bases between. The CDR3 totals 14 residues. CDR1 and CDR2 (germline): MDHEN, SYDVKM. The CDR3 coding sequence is TGTGCCAGCAGTTTCGGCGGGTTCGATGAAAAACTGTTTTTT. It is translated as CASSFGGFDEKLFF.

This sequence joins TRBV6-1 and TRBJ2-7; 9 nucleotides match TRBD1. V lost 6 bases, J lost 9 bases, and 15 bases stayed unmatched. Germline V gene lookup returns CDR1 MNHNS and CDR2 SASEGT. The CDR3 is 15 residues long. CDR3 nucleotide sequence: TGTGCCAGCAGGACCCCCGGGGGACAGGGCCGGTGGCAGTACTTC. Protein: CASRTPGGQGRWQYF.

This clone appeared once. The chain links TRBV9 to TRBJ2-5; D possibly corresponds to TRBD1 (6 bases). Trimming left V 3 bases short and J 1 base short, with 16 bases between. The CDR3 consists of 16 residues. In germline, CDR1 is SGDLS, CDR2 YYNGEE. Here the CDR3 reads CASSGATGNPQETQYF. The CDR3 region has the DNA TGTGCCAGCAGCGGCGCTACAGGGAATCCCCAAGAGACCCAGTACTTC.

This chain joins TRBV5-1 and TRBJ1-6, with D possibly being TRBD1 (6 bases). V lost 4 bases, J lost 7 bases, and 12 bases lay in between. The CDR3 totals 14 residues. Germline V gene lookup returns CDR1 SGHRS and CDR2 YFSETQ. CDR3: CASSGQSLNSPLHF. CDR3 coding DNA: TGCGCCAGCAGCGGACAGTCGTTGAATTCACCCCTCCACTTT.

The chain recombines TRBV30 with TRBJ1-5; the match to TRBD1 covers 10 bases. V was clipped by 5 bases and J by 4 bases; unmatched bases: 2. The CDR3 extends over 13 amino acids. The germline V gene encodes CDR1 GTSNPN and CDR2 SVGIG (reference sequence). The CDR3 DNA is TGTGCCTGGGGGGACAGGGGAAATCAGCCCCAGCATTTT. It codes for CAWGDRGNQPQHF.

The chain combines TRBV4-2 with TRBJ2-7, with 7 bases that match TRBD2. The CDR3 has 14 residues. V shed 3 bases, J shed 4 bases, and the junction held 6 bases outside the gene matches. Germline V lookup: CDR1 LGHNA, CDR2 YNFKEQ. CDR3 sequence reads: CASSQGGSGYEQYF. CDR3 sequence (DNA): TGTGCCAGCAGCCAGGGCGGGAGCGGGTACGAGCAGTACTTC.

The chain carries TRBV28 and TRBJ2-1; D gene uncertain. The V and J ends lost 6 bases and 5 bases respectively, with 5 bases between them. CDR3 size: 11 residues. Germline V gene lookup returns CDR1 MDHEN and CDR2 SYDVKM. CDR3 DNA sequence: TGTGCCAGCAGCCTCGACAATGAGCAGTTCTTC. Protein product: CASSLDNEQFF.

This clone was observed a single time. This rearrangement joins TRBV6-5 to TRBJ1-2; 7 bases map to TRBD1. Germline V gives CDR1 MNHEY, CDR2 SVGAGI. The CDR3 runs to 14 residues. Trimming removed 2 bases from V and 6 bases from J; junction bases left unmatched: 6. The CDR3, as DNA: TGTGCCAGCAGTTACAGGGGGCGCTCAGATGGCTACACCTTC. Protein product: CASSYRGRSDGYTF.

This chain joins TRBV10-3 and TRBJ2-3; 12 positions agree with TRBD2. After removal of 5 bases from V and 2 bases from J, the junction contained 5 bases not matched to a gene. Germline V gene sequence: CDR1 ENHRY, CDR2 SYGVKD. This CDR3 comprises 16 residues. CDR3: CAISSGLAGSTDTQYF. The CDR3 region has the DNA TGTGCCATCAGTTCCGGACTAGCGGGATCCACAGATACGCAGTATTTT.

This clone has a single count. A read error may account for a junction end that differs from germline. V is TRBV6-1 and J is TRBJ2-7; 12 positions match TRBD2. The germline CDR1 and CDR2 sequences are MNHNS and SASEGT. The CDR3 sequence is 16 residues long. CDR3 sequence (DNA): TGTGCCAGCAGTGATCTAGCGGGAGGGTCCGTATACGTGCAGTACTTC. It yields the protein CASSDLAGGSVYVQYF.

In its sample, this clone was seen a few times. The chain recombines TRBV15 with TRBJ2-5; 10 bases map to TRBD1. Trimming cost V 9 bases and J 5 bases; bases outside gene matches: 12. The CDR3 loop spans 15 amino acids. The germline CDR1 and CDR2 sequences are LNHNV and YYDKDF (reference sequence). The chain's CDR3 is CATEPWTGGRETQYF. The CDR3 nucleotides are TGTGCCACGGAACCATGGACAGGGGGTCGCGAGACCCAGTACTTC.

CDR3 coding DNA: TGTGCCAGCAGTAAACGTGGAGACAGAGACAATGGCTACACCTTC. Amino acids: CASSKRGDRDNGYTF. This chain connects TRBV28 to TRBJ1-2, with D possibly being TRBD1 (5 bases). The germline CDR1 and CDR2 sequences are MDHEN and SYDVKM. The CDR3 is 15 amino acids. V lost 5 bases and J 6 bases, leaving 19 bases between the germline ends.